The source of this T cell receptor beta chain is a study of T cells in Graves' hyperthyroidism and ophthalmopathy. V lost 11 bases and J 4 bases, leaving 13 bases between the germline ends. The germline V gene has CDR1 MDHEN and CDR2 SYDVKM. The CDR3 loop spans 12 amino acids. The investigators amplified TCR beta CDR3 regions from RNA transcripts. A first-round RT-PCR of the TCR CDR3 used the HTBI primer set. TCRdb re-derived calls from the multiplex PCR reads in MiXCR, one entry per CDR3 protein. The table has hundreds of thousands of distinct CDR3 sequences, around 16% seen once. Study findings and constraints: Model predictions of ophthalmopathy came a median approximately 6.2 months before onset.

The sample holds a few counts of this clonotype. What it binds is unknown. Since a much larger clone is just one base distant, this may be a read error. Sequencing was performed on blood. This clonotype originated in a woman between 25 and 40 years old with Graves' hyperthyroidism. This sequence joins TRBV28 and TRBJ2-3, with D unresolved. CDR3 in DNA: TGTGCCGGCAATTTCCTGGCAGATACGCAGTATTTT. Amino acids: CAGNFLADTQYF.